This T cell receptor beta chain was sequenced during a study of cytomegalovirus exposure and HLA in healthy donors. PCR amplification relied on 60 Vbeta primers (plus 13 Jbeta primers). The assay was immunoSEQ multiplex PCR, and TCRdb's table has in-frame clones only and misses some. The sample carries around 140,000 clones, around 78% recorded once. V lost 3 bases, J lost 7 bases, and 8 bases stayed unmatched. This CDR3 comprises 14 residues. Germline assignment: CDR1 SEHNR and CDR2 FQNEAQ (reference sequence). A remark on this clone: The antigen is not known.

Findings of the study overall: Sequencing likely produced, as an artifact, a cluster of highly shared sequence variants. The study labeled 150 or so TCR beta chains cytomegalovirus-associated.

The rearrangement uses TRBV7-9 and TRBJ1-1; 7 nucleotides line up with TRBD1. This sequence was found in a young woman in good health and CMV-seropositive. The sequenced sample was PBMCs. CDR3 residues: CASSFPGGMVEAFF. In nucleotides, the CDR3 is TGTGCCAGCAGCTTCCCAGGGGGAATGGTTGAAGCTTTCTTT. The full variable domain, in which reference TRBV7-9 and TRBJ1-1 provide the parts outside the CDR3, is DTGVSQNPRHKITKRGQNVTFRCDPISEHNRLYWYRQTLGQGPEFLTYFQNEAQLEKSRLLSDRFSAERPKGSFSTLEIQRTEQGDSAMYLCASSFPGGMVEAFFGQGTRLTVV.